This T cell receptor (beta chain) was obtained from a study of T cells after yellow fever vaccination. At the level of the study: In the case of low-cell-number fractions, SMART-Seq v4 Ultra Low Input was used for preparation. Points from the study as a whole: Although most clonotypes did not, a small share appeared in both CD4 and CD8 compartments. Detected again after the booster were most primary-vaccination clones, at about 96% CD4 and more than 70% CD8.

This clonotype was counted a few times. Its specificity is not known. TCRdb reprocessed the 5' RACE reads with MiXCR, giving one entry per CDR3 protein. The sample shows hundreds of thousands of distinct CDR3 sequences, 10% to 15% of them seen only once. The CDR3 has 15 residues. V lost 3 bases to trimming and J lost 4 bases; unmatched junction nucleotides: 6. The rearrangement links TRBV12-3 or TRBV12-4 to TRBJ1-1; 9 bases align to TRBD1. This sample comprised PBMCs, obtained on the day of the yellow fever booster vaccination. The sequence came from a man aged 30-40 years who received the YFV17D yellow fever vaccine. The CDR3 is CASSLGQGLGTEAFF. The CDR3 DNA follows: TGTGCCAGCAGTTTGGGACAGGGCCTAGGCACTGAAGCTTTCTTT.